The rows below give T cell receptor beta chains drawn from one sample of a study of radiation and T cells in renal cell carcinoma. The protocol was immunoSEQ multiplex PCR, while the TCRdb copy is restricted to in-frame clones and leaves out a portion. The profile shows more than 60,000 clones, 70% to 90% of them singletons. Sequencing was performed on blood, taken from a patient whose treatment included radiotherapy and nephrectomy. The receptors derive from a woman in her fifties or sixties with renal cell carcinoma. Each CDR3 is given with its conserved first and last residue. The D gene is left open where the match is weak. Size values are once, few and many counts, or a class for expanded clones, and some rows have none.

clone_size	cdr3_length	v_call	j_call	d_call	cdr3_aa	cdr3_nt
many	13	TRBV5-1	TRBJ1-1	NA	CASSHSSDPEAFF	TGCGCCAGCAGCCATTCCTCCGACCCTGAAGCTTTCTTT
few	15	TRBV6-1	TRBJ1-1	NA	CASSEDETENTEAFF	TGTGCCAGCAGTGAAGACGAGACAGAGAACACTGAAGCTTTCTTT
once	15	TRBV6-1	TRBJ1-2	NA	CASSDSGTHNYGYTF	TGTGCCAGCAGTGACTCGGGTACCCATAACTATGGCTACACCTTC
few	13	TRBV11-3	TRBJ2-2	NA	CASSPRDTGELFF	TGTGCCAGCAGCCCGCGAGACACCGGGGAGCTGTTTTTT
NA	12	TRBV6-1	TRBJ1-1	NA	CASRLGYTEAFF	TGTGCCAGCAGGTTAGGATACACTGAAGCTTTCTTT
NA	13	TRBV5-4	TRBJ2-5	NA	CASSRYWKETQYF	TGTGCCAGCAGCCGGTACTGGAAAGAGACCCAGTACTTC
NA	14	TRBV7-2	TRBJ1-2	NA	CASSLGAGAGGYTF	TGTGCCAGCAGCTTAGGGGCGGGGGCCGGTGGCTACACCTTC
NA	16	TRBV2	TRBJ1-6	NA	CASMGGMGSYNSPLHF	TGTGCCAGCATGGGAGGGATGGGCTCCTATAATTCACCCCTCCACTTT
NA	13	TRBV6-1	TRBJ2-2	NA	CASSDTGTGELFF	TGTGCCAGCAGTGACACAGGGACCGGGGAGCTGTTTTTT
NA	15	TRBV28	TRBJ2-5	NA	CASSLYRPYQETQYF	TGTGCCAGCAGTTTATACAGGCCTTACCAAGAGACCCAGTACTTC
NA	14	TRBV18	TRBJ2-1	TRBD1	CASSPQEGANEQFF	TGTGCCAGCTCACCACAAGAGGGGGCCAATGAGCAGTTCTTC
NA	15	TRBV2	TRBJ1-6	NA	CASSEDRTYNSPLHF	TGTGCCAGCAGTGAAGACAGAACCTATAATTCACCCCTCCACTTT
NA	13	TRBV9	TRBJ2-7	TRBD2	CASSLGGNYEQYF	TGTGCCAGCAGCCTGGGGGGGAACTACGAGCAGTACTTC
NA	14	TRBV18	TRBJ1-2	NA	CASSPRTENYGYTF	TGTGCCAGCTCACCCCGGACAGAGAACTATGGCTACACCTTC
NA	13	TRBV7-2	TRBJ1-2	NA	CASSPRTTVGYTF	TGTGCCAGCAGCCCTCGAACCACGGTTGGCTACACCTTC
NA	15	TRBV9	TRBJ2-1	TRBD2	CASSATSGAHTEQFF	TGTGCCAGCAGCGCCACTAGCGGGGCTCACACGGAGCAGTTCTTC
NA	15	TRBV5-4	TRBJ2-5	NA	CASSLQGPSQETQYF	TGTGCCAGCAGCCTCCAGGGGCCCTCCCAAGAGACCCAGTACTTC
few	15	TRBV7-2	TRBJ2-1	NA	CASSLDQGTYNEQFF	TGTGCCAGCAGCTTAGATCAGGGGACCTACAATGAGCAGTTCTTC
NA	15	TRBV7-6	TRBJ2-7	NA	CASSLDLDPLLEQYF	TGTGCCAGCAGCTTAGATCTAGACCCCCTCCTCGAGCAGTACTTC
NA	13	TRBV18	TRBJ2-7	NA	CASSPGTYYEQYF	TGTGCCAGCTCACCGGGGACATACTACGAGCAGTACTTC
NA	15	TRBV28	TRBJ1-2	TRBD1	CASSPKDRGHYGYTF	TGTGCCAGCAGTCCAAAGGACAGGGGACACTATGGCTACACCTTC
NA	15	TRBV6-5	TRBJ1-3	TRBD1	CASSRRDRTGNTIYF	TGTGCCAGCAGTAGGCGGGACAGAACTGGAAACACCATATATTTT
NA	15	TRBV6-6	TRBJ1-5	NA	CASSYNRDGNQPQHF	TGTGCCAGCAGTTATAACAGGGATGGCAATCAGCCCCAGCATTTT
NA	15	TRBV6-1	TRBJ1-4	TRBD1	CASSIGQVEGEKLFF	TGTGCCAGCAGCATCGGACAGGTCGAAGGGGAAAAACTGTTTTTT
NA	14	TRBV4-2	TRBJ2-7	NA	CASSQITGPYEQYF	TGTGCCAGCAGCCAAATAACCGGGCCCTACGAGCAGTACTTC
NA	16	TRBV11-2	TRBJ2-7	TRBD2	CASSWARGLTVYEQYF	TGTGCCAGCAGCTGGGCGCGGGGGTTAACGGTGTACGAGCAGTACTTC
few	13	TRBV6-5	TRBJ1-1	NA	CASSREDRREAFF	TGTGCCAGCAGCCGCGAAGACAGGCGTGAAGCTTTCTTT
NA	16	TRBV7-7	TRBJ2-5	TRBD1	CASSLGRQGAGETQYF	TGTGCTAGCAGCTTAGGAAGACAGGGGGCTGGGGAGACCCAGTACTTC
few	12	TRBV7-9	TRBJ2-1	NA	CASRPQREEQFF	TGTGCCAGCAGACCACAGAGGGAAGAGCAGTTCTTC
NA	17	TRBV4-1	TRBJ1-4	TRBD1	CASSPLPGQGFNEKLFF	TGCGCCAGCAGCCCACTCCCGGGACAGGGGTTTAATGAAAAACTGTTTTTT
NA	16	TRBV9	TRBJ1-3	NA	CASSVGGGILGNTIYF	TGTGCCAGCAGCGTAGGAGGGGGAATTTTGGGAAACACCATATATTTT
few	14	TRBV6-6	TRBJ1-1	TRBD1	CASIDRGRDTEAFF	TGTGCCAGCATCGACAGGGGCAGGGACACTGAAGCTTTCTTT
NA	16	TRBV9	TRBJ1-2	NA	CASSVAGGAVREGYTF	TGTGCCAGCAGCGTAGCGGGAGGGGCAGTCAGGGAAGGCTACACCTTC
NA	15	TRBV5-1	TRBJ1-6	NA	CASSLKDGNSVPLHF	TGCGCCAGCAGCTTGAAGGATGGTAATTCAGTACCCCTCCACTTT
once	14	TRBV11-2	TRBJ2-7	NA	CASSPLRGGYEQYF	TGTGCCAGCAGCCCGTTAAGAGGGGGCTACGAGCAGTACTTC
NA	17	TRBV7-9	TRBJ2-5	TRBD2	CASSLGTSGGYQETQYF	TGTGCCAGCAGCTTAGGGACTAGCGGGGGGTATCAAGAGACCCAGTACTTC
NA	12	TRBV5-5	TRBJ1-2	NA	CASSLSGAGYTF	TGTGCCAGCAGCTTATCAGGGGCGGGCTACACCTTC
once	13	TRBV6-1	TRBJ2-7	NA	CASSEAHRYEQYF	TGTGCCAGCAGTGAAGCCCACAGGTACGAGCAGTACTTC
NA	16	TRBV19	TRBJ1-6	TRBD1	CASSIGAGTADSPLHF	TGTGCCAGTAGTATAGGGGCCGGGACAGCCGATTCACCCCTCCACTTT
few	15	TRBV6-6	TRBJ2-7	NA	CASSPGLGASGEQYF	TGTGCCAGCAGTCCCGGGCTGGGGGCGAGCGGTGAGCAGTACTTC
NA	13	TRBV6-1	TRBJ1-1	NA	CASSQDRNTEAFF	TGTGCCAGCAGCCAGGACAGGAACACTGAAGCTTTCTTT
NA	16	TRBV19	TRBJ1-6	TRBD1	CASRTGASSYNSPLHF	TGTGCCAGTAGAACAGGGGCGAGCTCCTATAATTCACCCCTCCACTTT
NA	14	TRBV5-4	TRBJ1-4	NA	CASSLFETNEKLFF	TGTGCCAGCAGCTTATTTGAGACTAATGAAAAACTGTTTTTT
NA	16	TRBV5-1	TRBJ1-4	TRBD1	CASSLEPGTGNEKLFF	TGCGCCAGCAGCTTGGAGCCCGGGACAGGGAATGAAAAACTGTTTTTT
NA	15	TRBV5-8	TRBJ1-5	NA	CASSLGTLGNQPQHF	TGTGCCAGCAGCTTGGGGACCCTTGGCAATCAGCCCCAGCATTTT
NA	13	TRBV11-1	TRBJ2-1	NA	CASTAATYNEQFF	TGTGCCAGCACGGCGGCGACCTACAATGAGCAGTTCTTC
few	14	TRBV6-5	TRBJ2-7	NA	CASSRGTAVREQYF	TGTGCCAGCAGTCGCGGGACAGCCGTCCGCGAGCAGTACTTC
NA	17	TRBV13	TRBJ2-1	TRBD2	CASSQGLAGRSYNEQFF	TGTGCCAGCAGCCAGGGACTAGCGGGAAGGTCCTACAATGAGCAGTTCTTC
NA	15	TRBV6-6	TRBJ1-1	NA	CASSQPTGADTEAFF	TGTGCCAGCAGTCAACCTACGGGGGCGGACACTGAAGCTTTCTTT
NA	14	TRBV9	TRBJ1-5	TRBD1	CASSASGGSQPQHF	TGTGCCAGCAGCGCTTCAGGGGGCAGTCAGCCCCAGCATTTT